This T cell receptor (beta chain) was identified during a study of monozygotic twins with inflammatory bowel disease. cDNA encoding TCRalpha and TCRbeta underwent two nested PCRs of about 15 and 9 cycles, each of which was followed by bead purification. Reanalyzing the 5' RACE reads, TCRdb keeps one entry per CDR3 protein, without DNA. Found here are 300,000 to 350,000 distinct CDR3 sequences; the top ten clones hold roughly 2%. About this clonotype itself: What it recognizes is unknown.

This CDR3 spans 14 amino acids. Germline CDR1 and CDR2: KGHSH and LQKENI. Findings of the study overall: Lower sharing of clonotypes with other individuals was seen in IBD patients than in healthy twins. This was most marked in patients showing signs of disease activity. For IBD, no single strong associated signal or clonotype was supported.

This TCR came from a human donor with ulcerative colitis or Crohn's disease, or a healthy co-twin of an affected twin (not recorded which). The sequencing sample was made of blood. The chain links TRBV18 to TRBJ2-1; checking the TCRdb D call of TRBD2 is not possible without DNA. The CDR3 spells CASSGLAGGNEQFF.